The present entry profiles one T cell receptor (beta chain) with its context. TCRdb's copy holds only in-frame clones and misses some; the assay was immunoSEQ multiplex PCR. The profile shows more than 70,000 clones, roughly nine tenths of them singletons. This sample is drawn from a study of blood T cell repertoires in COVID-19. Study summary: Sites across the United States, Italy and Spain contributed samples from acute and convalescent COVID-19.

The germline V gene has CDR1 MDHEN and CDR2 SYDVKM. The length of the CDR3 is 14 residues. V was trimmed by 7 bases and J by 8 bases, leaving 20 bases between them. What was sequenced was peripheral blood. The chain combines TRBV28 with TRBJ1-2; no clear D gene. The sequence was obtained from a woman between 18 and 29 years old with acute or convalescent COVID-19. Written as DNA, the CDR3 is TGTGCCAGCACACCGGGAGGGTCTCTTCTAGGCTACACCTTC. Amino acid sequence: CASTPGGSLLGYTF.